One and the same sample provided the 21 T cell receptor beta chains below, sequenced in a study of early T cells in non-severe SARS-CoV-2 infection. Via MiXCR, TCRdb re-called the 5' RACE reads, giving one row per CDR3 protein. The sample has 75,000 to 80,000 distinct CDR3 sequences; 11% are singletons. The material was whole blood, obtained at baseline. The receptors were gathered from an adult who was a healthcare worker with PCR-confirmed SARS-CoV-2 infection or an uninfected control (not recorded which).

This clonotype showed up just a few times. The J gene is TRBJ1-5, the V gene TRBV6-5; 8 bases line up with TRBD1. Germline V CDR1 and CDR2: MNHEY, SVGAGI. After removal of 5 bases from V and 7 bases from J, the junction contained 4 bases not matched to a gene. The CDR3 loop spans 13 amino acids. This CDR3 is CASSQGAEQPQHF. For the CDR3, the DNA is TGTGCCAGCAGTCAGGGGGCCGAGCAGCCCCAGCATTTT.

The chain recombines TRBV6-2 or TRBV6-3 with TRBJ2-7; TRBD2 matches at 8 bases. The V and J ends lost 10 bases and 0 bases, in that order; junction bases with no gene match: 5. Germline V CDR1 and CDR2: MNHEY, SVGEGT. The CDR3 length is 13 residues. In DNA form, the CDR3 reads TGTGCCACCACTAGCGGATCCTCCTACGAGCAGTACTTC. It is translated as CATTSGSSYEQYF.

This clonotype showed up just a few times. The chain joins TRBV11-3 to TRBJ2-1; the D is unclear. Per the germline V gene, CDR1 is SGHNT and CDR2 is YENEEA. Trimming took 1 base from V and 5 from J, leaving 9 bases between them. The CDR3 runs to 14 residues. The CDR3 sequence is CASSLGAIDNEQFF. Here the CDR3 DNA reads TGTGCCAGCAGCTTAGGAGCTATCGACAATGAGCAGTTCTTC.

This clonotype was seen more than once but under ten times. This rearrangement joins TRBV28 to TRBJ1-6, with D uncertain. The CDR3 runs 14 residues. Germline-derived CDR1 and CDR2 are MDHEN and SYDVKM. The germline V and J ends were trimmed by 6 bases and 8 bases, with 14 bases remaining between them. The CDR3 DNA is TGTGCCAGCAGCCCATCTAGGAGAGATTCACCCCTCCACTTT. This codes for CASSPSRRDSPLHF.

This clonotype occurred a few times. The chain combines TRBV7-2 with TRBJ1-2; D remains ambiguous. The CDR3 has 14 amino acids. Trimming cost V 6 bases and J 8 bases, with 19 bases left between them. Germline V gene sequence: CDR1 SGHTA, CDR2 FQGNSA. CDR3 sequence: CASRAPWESRGYTF. CDR3 nucleotide sequence: TGTGCCAGCAGAGCCCCTTGGGAGTCCAGAGGCTACACCTTC.

This clonotype was observed at least ten times. The chain recombines TRBV18 with TRBJ1-2; 8 bases line up with TRBD1. After removal of 2 bases from V and 0 bases from J, the junction contained 2 bases not matched to a gene. Germline loops: CDR1 KGHSH, CDR2 LQKENI. The length of the CDR3 is 15 residues. CDR3 nucleotides: TGTGCCAGCTCACCAGGACAGGGAGCTAACTATGGCTACACCTTC. Translation gives CASSPGQGANYGYTF. Supplemented by reference TRBV18 and TRBJ1-2, the full variable domain reads NAGVMQNPRHLVRRRGQEARLRCSPMKGHSHVYWYRQLPEEGLKFMVYLQKENIIDESGMPKERFSAEFPKEGPSILRIQQVVRGDSAAYFCASSPGQGANYGYTFGSGTRLTVV.

This rearrangement joins TRBV7-2 to TRBJ2-7; D is unclear. The CDR3 totals 16 residues. Trimming removed 1 base from V and 4 bases from J, with 17 bases in between. Germline V lookup: CDR1 SGHTA, CDR2 FQGNSA. The DNA for the CDR3 is TGTGCCAGCAGCTTAGTGTATCCCTCGCCCTCTTACGAGCAGTACTTC. Protein product: CASSLVYPSPSYEQYF.

This clonotype was seen only a few times. This sequence joins TRBV3-2 and TRBJ2-1; the D segment call TRBD1 is taken from the table without a DNA check. TRBV3-2 is a pseudogene locus. The CDR3 length is 16 residues. CDR3: CASSLRTDLQGDEQFF. Here the CDR3 DNA reads TGTGCCAGCAGCCTTCGGACAGATTTGCAAGGCGATGAGCAGTTCTTC.

In its sample, this clonotype was seen a few times. The CDR3 here is CSVLSGGSYEQYF. DNA of the CDR3: TGCAGCGTCCTCTCAGGGGGCTCCTACGAGCAGTACTTC. The chain links TRBV29-1 to TRBJ2-7; 7 bases match TRBD1. The CDR3 extends over 13 amino acids. V was pared by 6 bases and J by 0 bases, with 5 bases of the junction left unmatched. Germline CDR1 and CDR2: SQVTM and ANQGSEA.

The chain links TRBV14 to TRBJ1-6; D unresolved. The CDR3 contains 16 residues. Germline V CDR1 and CDR2: SGHDN, FVKESK. Trimming took off 0 bases at V and 7 bases at J, with 13 bases between the two ends. The CDR3 is CASSQDRWQTNSPLHF. CDR3 in DNA: TGTGCCAGCAGCCAAGATAGGTGGCAGACCAATTCACCCCTCCACTTT.

At least ten counts were recorded for this clonotype. The V and J genes are TRBV6-5 and TRBJ2-7; tentative D call: TRBD2 (6 bases). Germline CDR1 is MNHEY and CDR2 is SVGAGI. Deletions cut 6 bases from V and 0 bases from J, with 15 bases between. The CDR3 has 15 residues. The CDR3: CASRGGVQNSYEQYF. CDR3 nucleotide sequence: TGTGCCAGCAGGGGAGGAGTACAGAACTCCTACGAGCAGTACTTC.

CDR3 residues: CSASAGLAGGSTDTQYF. The CDR3 coding sequence is TGCAGTGCTAGTGCTGGACTAGCGGGGGGCTCCACAGATACGCAGTATTTT. V and J are TRBV20-1 and TRBJ2-3, with TRBD2 matching over 14 bases. V dropped 3 bases and J dropped 2; count of bases not matched to a gene: 7. The CDR3 totals 17 residues. Germline CDR1 DFQATT, CDR2 SNEGSKA (reference sequence).

V is TRBV11-2 and J is TRBJ2-7; tentative D call: TRBD1 (5 bases). V gave up 2 bases and J gave up 4 bases, with 15 bases separating them. This CDR3 contains 15 residues. Germline V CDR1 and CDR2: SGHAT, FQNNGV. CDR3 DNA: TGTGCCAGCAGCTTAAGTCTGGGGCAGGAGTACGAGCAGTACTTC. Translated: CASSLSLGQEYEQYF.

This clonotype showed up many times. V is TRBV11-2 and J is TRBJ2-7; weak D call: TRBD1 (5 bases). Per germline, CDR1 SGHAT and CDR2 FQNNGV. Trimming took off 5 bases at V and 3 bases at J, with 20 bases between the two ends. The CDR3 totals 16 residues. CDR3 sequence reads: CASSGRLGPLSYEQYF. The CDR3 DNA follows: TGTGCCAGCAGCGGACGGTTGGGGCCCCTCAGCTACGAGCAGTACTTC.

The sample holds a few counts of this clonotype. V and J are TRBV6-1 and TRBJ1-5; no definite D call. There are 11 residues in the CDR3. Germline V gene lookup returns CDR1 MNHNS and CDR2 SASEGT. V was pared by 3 bases and J by 4 bases, with 1 base between. CDR3 DNA: TGTGCCAGCAGTGAGAATCAGCCCCAGCATTTT. Residues: CASSENQPQHF.

A few counts support this clonotype. J is TRBJ2-5 and V is TRBV7-2; D gene unclear. Germline CDR1 SGHTA, CDR2 FQGNSA. V dropped 5 bases and J dropped 0 bases, with 16 bases sitting between them. This CDR3 has 16 residues. The CDR3 DNA follows: TGTGCCAGCAGCCCCCCTGGCCGTGGGTACCAAGAGACCCAGTACTTC. It yields the protein CASSPPGRGYQETQYF. Full variable domain (rest looked up from reference TRBV7-2 and TRBJ2-5): GAGVSQSPSNKVTEKGKDVELRCDPISGHTALYWYRQSLGQGLEFLIYFQGNSAPDKSGLPSDRFSAERTGGSVSTLTIQRTQQEDSAVYLCASSPPGRGYQETQYFGPGTRLLVL.

This clonotype has just one count. Mismatch with germline at one junction end may stem from a read error. This chain connects TRBV12-3 or TRBV12-4 to TRBJ1-1, with D possibly TRBD1 on 5 matching bases. The CDR3 consists of 14 residues. CDR3 amino acids: CASSSRALNTEAFF. DNA for the CDR3: TGTGCCAGCAGTTCCAGGGCCCTGAACACAGAAGCTTTCTTT.

This chain links TRBV29-1 with TRBJ2-7; perhaps TRBD2 as D (5 bases). The CDR3 has 14 amino acids. Trimming removed 2 bases at V and 5 bases at J, with 16 bases between. Germline V gives CDR1 SQVTM, CDR2 ANQGSEA. In DNA form, the CDR3 reads TGCAGCGTTGAATCTACACTCGGGGTTAACGAGCAGTACTTC. Protein product: CSVESTLGVNEQYF.

This clonotype was detected many times. The chain has TRBV6-6 and TRBJ1-1, with TRBD1 matching over 8 bases. Germline V gives CDR1 MNHNY, CDR2 SVGAGI (reference sequence). J was trimmed by 5 bases and V by 6 bases; bases with no gene match: 5. The CDR3 is 13 residues long. CDR3 sequence reads: CASSRTGLTEAFF. CDR3 coding DNA: TGTGCCAGCAGCCGGACAGGGCTTACTGAAGCTTTCTTT.

The gene calls are TRBV4-2 and TRBJ1-2, with D perhaps TRBD1 (5 bases). The CDR3 extends over 15 amino acids. Germline V gene sequence: CDR1 LGHNA, CDR2 YNFKEQ. Trimming cost V 0 bases and J 4 bases, with 12 bases left between them. As DNA, the CDR3 is TGTGCCAGCAGCCAAGATTACCAGGGAACCTATGGCTACACCTTC. This encodes CASSQDYQGTYGYTF.

This clonotype was counted ten times or more. The V call is TRBV5-1, the J call TRBJ2-5; D not resolved. The germline V and J ends were trimmed by 1 base and 3 bases, with 4 bases remaining between them. The CDR3 is made up of 12 amino acids. Per germline, CDR1 SGHRS and CDR2 YFSETQ. The CDR3 DNA reads as TGCGCCAGCAGCTTGACCAAAGAGACCCAGTACTTC. Translated: CASSLTKETQYF.